This T cell receptor beta chain was profiled in a study of Ad26.COV2.S vaccination and SARS-CoV-2 variants. The CDR3 length is 17 residues. Germline CDR1 and CDR2: MDHEN and SYDVKM. V lost 4 bases and J lost 2, with 20 bases in between. The treatment here: around 19 received Ad26.COV2.S at low or high dose, single or two shots; 5 received placebo; per-sample allocation not given. The samples were gathered on day 63 after the first injection of vaccine or placebo. TCRdb's copy holds only in-frame clones and misses some; the assay was immunoSEQ multiplex PCR. This table holds about 460,000 clones, about nine tenths found once.

This sequence originates from a person aged 18-65 years who received the Ad26.COV2.S COVID-19 vaccine or a placebo. Sample: peripheral blood, taken in a trial of Ad26.COV2.S vaccine versus placebo. The chain is built from TRBV28 and TRBJ1-2, with D maybe TRBD1 (5 bases). The CDR3 is CASSSPPLEGINYGYTF. The CDR3 DNA is TGTGCCAGCAGTTCCCCTCCCTTGGAGGGGATAAACTATGGCTACACCTTC.